A selection of T cell receptor beta chains follows, all from one sample in a study of blood T cell repertoires in COVID-19. The table came from immunoSEQ multiplex PCR; TCRdb's copy has only in-frame clones and leaves some out. The table records fewer than 300,000 clones, approximately 86% of them present only once. Source material: peripheral blood. These receptors were obtained from a woman aged 18-29 years with acute or convalescent COVID-19. CDR3s include the opening cysteine and the closing phenylalanine or tryptophan. Fields, in order: clone size, V gene, J gene, D gene, CDR3 DNA, CDR3 protein. The D gene is left open where the match is weak. Clone size is stated in some rows and not others, as once, few, many or a class when expanded.

NA	TRBV19	TRBJ2-1	NA	TGTGCCAGTAGTATAGCGACGGGTAGGGGCAATGAGCAGTTCTTC	CASSIATGRGNEQFF
few	TRBV5-6	TRBJ2-7	TRBD2	TGTGCCAGCAGCTTAGCCCTAGCGGCTACCTACGAGCAGTACTTC	CASSLALAATYEQYF
NA	TRBV25-1	TRBJ1-1	TRBD1	TGTGCCAGCAGTGAATTGGGGACAGGAAACACTGAAGCTTTCTTT	CASSELGTGNTEAFF
NA	TRBV11-2	TRBJ2-5	TRBD2	TGTGCCAGCAGCTTAGTACAGGCGGGGGTCGGAGAGACCCAGTACTTC	CASSLVQAGVGETQYF
NA	TRBV5-8	TRBJ2-1	TRBD1	TGTGCCAGCAGCTTCGGGGACAGGGAGGGTGAGCAGTTCTTC	CASSFGDREGEQFF
NA	TRBV30	TRBJ2-7	TRBD2	TGTGCCTGTCGGACTAGCGGGAGTCGGGAGCAGTACTTC	CACRTSGSREQYF
NA	TRBV19	TRBJ2-7	NA	TGTGCCAGTAGTAAGGGAGGCGAGCAGTACTTC	CASSKGGEQYF
NA	TRBV28	TRBJ2-7	NA	TGTGCCAGCAGTTTAAGAGAATCGGTAAACGAGCAGTACTTC	CASSLRESVNEQYF
NA	TRBV19	TRBJ1-4	TRBD1	TGTGCCAGCCGCCCCGGGACAGCTCATGAAAAACTGTTTTTT	CASRPGTAHEKLFF
NA	TRBV18	TRBJ1-1	NA	TGTGCCAGCTCCCCCAGGACACGGAACGAAGCTTTCTTT	CASSPRTRNEAFF
few	TRBV6-5	TRBJ2-1	TRBD2	TGTGCCAGCCAGGGGCTAGCGGGAGGTGAGCAGTTCTTC	CASQGLAGGEQFF
NA	TRBV14	TRBJ1-2	NA	TGTGCCAGCAGCCAAGTTAATCTCTATGGCTACACCTTC	CASSQVNLYGYTF
NA	TRBV11-2	TRBJ2-7	NA	TGTGCCAGCAGCCCTCGGACTCCTCCCTACGAGCAGTACTTC	CASSPRTPPYEQYF
NA	TRBV9	TRBJ2-2	NA	TGTGCCAGCGGTGGACAATACACCGGGGAGCTGTTTTTT	CASGGQYTGELFF
NA	TRBV24-1	TRBJ2-7	TRBD1	TGTGCCACCAGTGACCAAAAGGACAGGGCGCCCTACGAGCAGTACTTC	CATSDQKDRAPYEQYF
NA	TRBV7-3	TRBJ1-1	NA	TGTGCCAGCAGCTTTAACCCGGACGGGAGGACTGAAGCTTTCTTT	CASSFNPDGRTEAFF
few	TRBV12-3/TRBV12-4	TRBJ2-1	NA	TGTGCCAGCAGTTCCAGGGGAAGGGAGCAGTTCTTC	CASSSRGREQFF
NA	TRBV6-2/TRBV6-3	TRBJ2-7	NA	TGTGCCAGCAGTTACTCGGTAGTGTCGATATACGAGCAGTACTTC	CASSYSVVSIYEQYF
NA	TRBV7-3	TRBJ1-6	NA	TGTGCCAGCATGGGGGGAAGGAGCTCCTATAATTCACCCCTCCACTTT	CASMGGRSSYNSPLHF
NA	TRBV28	TRBJ1-5	NA	TGTGCCAGCGCCCAGGGTAGCCAGCCCCAGCATTTT	CASAQGSQPQHF
NA	TRBV28	TRBJ2-7	TRBD2	TGTGCCAGCAGTCGGGTCATCGGGACTAGCGGCCACCTTCCCTACGAGCAGTACTTC	CASSRVIGTSGHLPYEQYF
few	TRBV7-9	TRBJ1-1	NA	TGTGCCAGCAGCAACCGACAGGAGAACACTGAAGCTTTCTTT	CASSNRQENTEAFF
few	TRBV30	TRBJ2-1	NA	TGTGCCTGGAGTCCGACAGCACATAGGGGATACAATGAGCAGTTCTTC	CAWSPTAHRGYNEQFF
NA	TRBV7-8	TRBJ2-3	NA	TGTGCCAGCAGCTTAGCGGGAGGGGGAGATACGCAGTATTTT	CASSLAGGGDTQYF
NA	TRBV3-1/TRBV3-2	TRBJ2-3	NA	TGTGCCAGCAGCCCAAAGCTCGCGGGACCAGATACGCAGTATTTT	CASSPKLAGPDTQYF
NA	TRBV18	TRBJ1-4	NA	TGTGCCAGCTCACCACCGGGAGTTTATGAAAAACTGTTTTTT	CASSPPGVYEKLFF
NA	TRBV19	TRBJ2-1	NA	TGTGCCAGTAGGGACAGCGAATCCTACAATGAGCAGTTCTTC	CASRDSESYNEQFF
NA	TRBV28	TRBJ2-2	NA	TGTGCCAGCAGTTTACGCGCTAGTAACACCGGGGAGCTGTTTTTT	CASSLRASNTGELFF
once	TRBV29-1	TRBJ1-1	TRBD1	TGCAGCGTGGGGACAGGGGGGGGCACTGAAGCTTTCTTT	CSVGTGGGTEAFF
few	TRBV7-3	TRBJ2-2	TRBD2	TGTGCCAGCAGCTTAACGGCGGGAGGTCGTTATGCCGGGGAGCTGTTTTTT	CASSLTAGGRYAGELFF
NA	TRBV19	TRBJ1-6	NA	TGTGCCAGTAGCCCCCCGGGGGGGCCTCACCCTCTTAGCTCCTATAATTCACCCCTCCACTTT	CASSPPGGPHPLSSYNSPLHF
NA	TRBV9	TRBJ1-1	NA	TGTGCCAGCAGCGTAGAGGGGGAGCGGAACACTGAAGCTTTCTTT	CASSVEGERNTEAFF
once	TRBV2	TRBJ1-4	NA	TGTGCCAGCACCCGATTCTCCCGAGGAACTAGTGAAAAACTGTTTTTT	CASTRFSRGTSEKLFF
NA	TRBV4-2	TRBJ1-2	TRBD1	TGTGCCAGCAGCCAAGGAAACAGGGGGCTGAGCTATGGCTACACCTTC	CASSQGNRGLSYGYTF
once	TRBV25-1	TRBJ2-7	TRBD2	TGTGCCAGCAGTGAGACTAGCGGGGGTTACGAGCAGTACTTC	CASSETSGGYEQYF
NA	TRBV30	TRBJ2-7	TRBD1	TGTGCCTGGAGGACAGGGGTCGAGCAGTACTTC	CAWRTGVEQYF
NA	TRBV19	TRBJ2-1	NA	TGTGCCAGTAACGAACGGGAGCGGTTCAATGAGCAGTTCTTC	CASNERERFNEQFF
once	TRBV7-2	TRBJ2-7	TRBD2	TGTGCCAGCAGCTCCCTAGCGGGCAACACCTACGAGCAGTACTTC	CASSSLAGNTYEQYF
NA	TRBV2	TRBJ2-1	TRBD2	TGTGCCAGCAGACCCCAAGAGACTAGCGGGGGGGTTAATGAGCAGTTCTTC	CASRPQETSGGVNEQFF
once	TRBV10-3	TRBJ2-2	TRBD2	TGTGCCATCAGTGAGACCTCCAGCGGGAGGTCCGGGGAGCTGTTTTTT	CAISETSSGRSGELFF
NA	TRBV24-1	TRBJ2-7	TRBD2	TGTGCCACCAGTGATCCCAGGCGGGGGGCCGTTTCCGAGCAGTACTTC	CATSDPRRGAVSEQYF